These 32 T cell receptor beta chains came from one sample sequenced in a study of blood T cell repertoires in COVID-19. The method was immunoSEQ multiplex PCR; TCRdb's version includes in-frame clones alone and lacks a portion of them. The table lists a few hundred thousand clones, 80% to 90% of them singletons. Sequences were obtained from PBMCs or T cells enriched from blood (not recorded which). These receptors came from a man aged 30-40 years who had recovered from COVID-19.

The rearrangement links TRBV3-1 (or the pseudogene TRBV3-2) to TRBJ1-1; no firm D call. Per the germline V gene, CDR1 is LGHDT and CDR2 is YNNKEL (reference sequence). V lost 2 bases, J lost 1 base, and 14 bases lay in between. The CDR3 consists of 16 residues. This chain's CDR3 is CASSQYAGYENTEAFF. The CDR3 DNA reads TGTGCCAGCAGCCAATACGCGGGGTACGAGAACACTGAAGCTTTCTTT.

J is TRBJ1-3 and V is TRBV7-9, with D unresolved. Germline V gene lookup returns CDR1 SEHNR and CDR2 FQNEAQ (reference sequence). Trimming shortened V by 3 bases and J by 0 bases, and 12 bases separated the two germline ends. CDR3 length equals 16 residues. The CDR3 DNA reads as TGTGCCAGCAGCTTCGGTACGGAGAGCTCTGGAAACACCATATATTTT. This codes for CASSFGTESSGNTIYF.

V gene TRBV9 combines with J gene TRBJ2-7, with TRBD2 as a possible D gene (5 bases). The germline V gene encodes CDR1 SGDLS and CDR2 YYNGEE. Trimming pared 0 bases from V and 6 bases from J, leaving 13 bases between. The CDR3 totals 14 residues. As DNA, the CDR3 is TGTGCCAGCAGCGTAGATAATCGGGGTAGCGAGCAGTACTTC. As protein: CASSVDNRGSEQYF.

The V and J genes are TRBV19 and TRBJ2-1, with a possible D match to TRBD1 (6 bases). Trimming shortened V by 3 bases and J by 4 bases, and 13 bases separated the two germline ends. The CDR3 runs to 15 residues. From germline, CDR1 is LNHDA and CDR2 SQIVND (reference sequence). The CDR3 region is CASSIRGNPYNEQFF. CDR3 sequence (DNA): TGTGCCAGTAGTATTAGGGGGAATCCGTACAATGAGCAGTTCTTC.

This chain connects TRBV10-3 to TRBJ2-7; D may be TRBD2 (6 bases). This CDR3 contains 17 residues. Germline lookup yields CDR1 ENHRY and CDR2 SYGVKD. Between the trimmed V and J ends, which lost 10 bases and 0 bases, there was a span of 25 bases. The CDR3 bases are TGTGCCACCAAGGGGCTCGGCCTTAGGGACTCCTCCTACGAGCAGTACTTC. This translates into CATKGLGLRDSSYEQYF.

The CDR3 nucleotides read TGTGCCTGGAGTTTGTCCGGGGAGACCCAGTACTTC. Translated: CAWSLSGETQYF. The chain combines TRBV30 with TRBJ2-5; no firm D call. This CDR3 has 12 residues. The V gene's germline CDR1 is GTSNPN and CDR2 SVGIG (reference sequence). V lost 2 bases to trimming and J lost 5 bases, with 9 bases between them.

The chain recombines TRBV10-3 with TRBJ2-5, with 11 bases identical to TRBD1. The CDR3 loop spans 17 amino acids. Per germline, CDR1 ENHRY and CDR2 SYGVKD. Losses at the gene ends were 6 bases for V and 2 bases for J; bases not matched to a gene: 11. CDR3: CAIRSGTGGGIQETQYF. In DNA, the CDR3 is TGTGCCATCAGGAGTGGGACAGGGGGTGGAATACAAGAGACCCAGTACTTC.

The V gene is TRBV6-1, the J gene TRBJ2-3; the match to TRBD2 covers 7 bases. Germline V lookup: CDR1 MNHNS, CDR2 SASEGT. The V gene end was trimmed by 2 bases and the J gene end by 2 bases; junction bases not matched to a gene: 7. The CDR3 contains 16 residues. The CDR3 here is CASSESGGSLTDTQYF. In nucleotides, the CDR3 is TGTGCCAGCAGTGAATCCGGGGGGAGCCTCACAGATACGCAGTATTTT.

On this clone itself: This sample also contains other DNA sequences that code for the same CDR3. The gene calls are TRBV18 and TRBJ2-2; D is unclear. The CDR3 is 14 residues long. Germline V gives CDR1 KGHSH, CDR2 LQKENI. Trimming removed 3 bases from V and 0 bases from J, with 5 bases in between. The CDR3 nucleotides are TGTGCCAGCTCACCCACAGCGAACACCGGGGAGCTGTTTTTT. Protein: CASSPTANTGELFF.

The rearrangement uses TRBV19 and TRBJ1-2; perhaps TRBD1 as D (5 bases). Germline V gives CDR1 LNHDA, CDR2 SQIVND (reference sequence). V was cut by 3 bases and J by 0 bases, with 8 bases left in between. The CDR3 is 14 amino acids. DNA for the CDR3: TGTGCCAGTAGTATGACAGTGACTAACTATGGCTACACCTTC. Protein sequence: CASSMTVTNYGYTF.

The chain joins TRBV12-3 or TRBV12-4 to TRBJ1-1; D possibly corresponds to TRBD1 (5 bases). The CDR3 totals 13 residues. Between the trimmed V and J ends, which lost 6 bases and 2 bases, there was a span of 10 bases. The CDR3 region is CASSPQGNTEAFF. For the CDR3, the DNA is TGTGCCAGCAGCCCCCAGGGAAACACTGAAGCTTTCTTT.

The chain couples TRBV5-6 to TRBJ2-2, with D perhaps matching TRBD1 (6 bases). In germline, CDR1 is SGHDT, CDR2 YYEEEE. V dropped 2 bases and J dropped 4 bases, with 9 bases sitting between them. CDR3 size: 14 residues. DNA of the CDR3: TGTGCCAGCAGCTTTCTAGGGGGCACCGGGGAGCTGTTTTTT. It is translated as CASSFLGGTGELFF.

This clone appeared once. The chain carries TRBV7-2 and TRBJ1-6, with D possibly being TRBD1 (6 bases). V was cut by 8 bases and J by 7 bases, with 15 bases left in between. In germline, CDR1 is SGHTA, CDR2 FQGNSA. The CDR3 spans 14 residues. CDR3 nucleotides: TGTGCCAGCTCCATTAGGGGGGGAAATTCACCCCTCCACTTT. Its translation: CASSIRGGNSPLHF. Based on the CDR3 plus reference TRBV7-2 and TRBJ1-6, the full variable domain is GAGVSQSPSNKVTEKGKDVELRCDPISGHTALYWYRQSLGQGLEFLIYFQGNSAPDKSGLPSDRFSAERTGGSVSTLTIQRTQQEDSAVYLCASSIRGGNSPLHFGNGTRLTVT.

This chain connects TRBV19 to TRBJ2-4; tentative D call: TRBD2 (5 bases). The germline V and J ends were trimmed by 6 bases and 1 base, with 16 bases remaining between them. This CDR3 has 16 residues. CDR1 is LNHDA, CDR2 SQIVND, per germline (reference sequence). DNA of the CDR3: TGTGCCAGTAGCACCATAGCTCGAGGGGCCAAAAACATTCAGTACTTC. As protein: CASSTIARGAKNIQYF.

J is TRBJ1-5 and V is TRBV27; maybe TRBD1 (6 bases). Germline CDR1 and CDR2: MNHEY and SMNVEV (reference sequence). V was clipped by 3 bases and J by 7 bases, with 13 bases between them. The CDR3 length is 14 residues. In DNA form, the CDR3 reads TGTGCCAGCAGTTTGATACAGGGACGGCAGCCCCAGCATTTT. The encoded protein is CASSLIQGRQPQHF.

The genes are TRBV7-3 and TRBJ2-1; no firm D call. The CDR3 is 13 residues long. Germline V gives CDR1 SGHTA, CDR2 FQGTGA. V gave up 3 bases and J gave up 5 bases, with 8 bases separating them. This chain's CDR3 is CASSFVTDNEQFF. CDR3 bases: TGTGCCAGCAGCTTCGTCACAGACAATGAGCAGTTCTTC. Full variable domain (remainder filled in from reference TRBV7-3 and TRBJ2-1): GAGVSQTPSNKVTEKGKYVELRCDPISGHTALYWYRQSLGQGPEFLIYFQGTGAADDSGLPNDRFFAVRPEGSVSTLKIQRTERGDSAVYLCASSFVTDNEQFFGPGTRLTVL.

This clone was observed a handful of times. This chain uses TRBV6-5 with TRBJ2-1, with D perhaps TRBD1 (6 bases). CDR1 is MNHEY, CDR2 SVGAGI, per germline. V lost 2 bases and J 7 bases, leaving 15 bases between the germline ends. The CDR3 consists of 15 residues. This CDR3 reads CASSYEGVLGNEQFF. CDR3 coding DNA: TGTGCCAGCAGTTACGAGGGGGTACTGGGAAATGAGCAGTTCTTC.

The gene calls are TRBV4-1 and TRBJ1-2, with 7 bases matching TRBD1. The trim removed 3 bases at V and 4 bases at J, leaving 8 bases unmatched. The CDR3 loop spans 15 amino acids. CDR1 is MGHRA, CDR2 YSYEKL, per germline. CDR3 loop: CASSHLSGQLYGYTF. The CDR3 nucleotides read TGCGCCAGCAGCCATCTCTCGGGACAGCTCTATGGCTACACCTTC.

V usage is TRBV5-4 and J usage is TRBJ2-3, with 7 bases aligning to TRBD1. There are 14 residues in the CDR3. Germline values: CDR1 SGHNT, CDR2 YYREEE (reference sequence). V shed 4 bases and J 9 bases; nucleotides not matched to a gene: 11. The CDR3 DNA reads as TGTGCCAGCAGCCTAGGGACAGAGACTGGGACGCAGTATTTT. Its translation: CASSLGTETGTQYF. Filled out from reference TRBV5-4 and TRBJ2-3, the complete variable domain reads ETGVTQSPTHLIKTRGQQVTLRCSSQSGHNTVSWYQQALGQGPQFIFQYYREEENGRGNFPPRFSGLQFPNYSSELNVNALELDDSALYLCASSLGTETGTQYFGPGTRLTVL.

V usage is TRBV6-1 and J usage is TRBJ2-1; perhaps TRBD1 as D (6 bases). V was pared by 1 base and J by 4 bases, with 11 bases between. CDR1 is MNHNS, CDR2 SASEGT, per germline. The CDR3 consists of 15 residues. The CDR3 spells CASSEVQGTYNEQFF. For the CDR3, the DNA is TGTGCCAGCAGTGAAGTACAGGGTACTTACAATGAGCAGTTCTTC.

This clone was detected a few times. The chain links TRBV5-1 to TRBJ1-1; 9 bases match TRBD1. Germline V lookup: CDR1 SGHRS, CDR2 YFSETQ. This CDR3 region has 14 residues. V lost 5 bases, J lost 5 bases, and 7 bases stayed unmatched. CDR3 amino acids: CASSQDRGWTEAFF. The CDR3 DNA reads as TGCGCCAGCAGTCAGGACAGGGGATGGACTGAAGCTTTCTTT.

This clone was detected once. The chain combines TRBV3-1 (or the pseudogene TRBV3-2) with TRBJ2-2; 8 bases match TRBD2. This CDR3 has 17 residues. Germline V gene data show CDR1 as LGHDT and CDR2 as YNNKEL (reference sequence). The V and J ends lost 2 bases and 4 bases, in that order; junction bases with no gene match: 9. CDR3: CASSQLSGADGTGELFF. The CDR3 nucleotides read TGTGCCAGCAGCCAACTTAGCGGGGCCGACGGCACCGGGGAGCTGTTTTTT.

The chain joins TRBV9 to TRBJ1-1; D is unresolved. Trimming cost V 1 base and J 1 base, with 5 bases left between them. Germline loops: CDR1 SGDLS, CDR2 YYNGEE. This CDR3 is built from 13 residues. CDR3 sequence reads: CASSVMANTEAFF. CDR3 DNA sequence: TGTGCCAGCAGCGTAATGGCGAACACTGAAGCTTTCTTT.

The chain couples TRBV10-3 to TRBJ1-5; D possibly corresponds to TRBD1 (5 bases). Germline V gene sequence: CDR1 ENHRY, CDR2 SYGVKD. This CDR3 is 13 amino acids long. With 3 bases removed from V and 7 bases from J, the gap between germline ends came to 10 bases. This CDR3 is CAISDKGLQPQHF. The CDR3 region has the DNA TGTGCCATCAGTGATAAGGGGTTACAGCCCCAGCATTTT.

The CDR3 protein is CSASDAAVMNTEAFF. The CDR3, as DNA: TGCAGTGCTAGTGATGCCGCAGTCATGAACACTGAAGCTTTCTTT. V usage is TRBV20-1 and J usage is TRBJ1-1; D is undetermined. Germline V gene data show CDR1 as DFQATT and CDR2 as SNEGSKA (reference sequence). The CDR3 contains 15 residues. V was shortened by 3 bases and J by 0 bases, with 14 bases between the two germline ends.

The rearrangement joins TRBV3-1 (or the pseudogene TRBV3-2) to TRBJ1-2; unclear D gene. Germline assignment: CDR1 LGHDT and CDR2 YNNKEL (reference sequence). This CDR3 region has 11 residues. The V and J ends lost 8 bases and 6 bases respectively, with 10 bases between them. CDR3 sequence reads: CASGGFHGYTF. The CDR3 bases are TGTGCCAGCGGCGGATTTCATGGCTACACCTTC.

This chain connects TRBV7-2 to TRBJ2-1, with TRBD2 matching 16 bases. V dropped 5 bases and J dropped 5; count of bases not matched to a gene: 6. Germline loops: CDR1 SGHTA, CDR2 FQGNSA. The CDR3 length is 17 residues. This chain's CDR3 is CASSTGLAGGRNNEQFF. For the CDR3, the DNA is TGTGCCAGCAGCACGGGACTAGCGGGGGGGCGGAACAATGAGCAGTTCTTC.

The genes are TRBV27 and TRBJ1-5; possible D gene TRBD1, 6 bases. V was clipped by 5 bases and J by 4 bases, with 18 bases between them. The CDR3 is 16 residues long. Germline assignment: CDR1 MNHEY and CDR2 SMNVEV (reference sequence). This chain's CDR3 is CASSIYPNRVNQPQHF. DNA for the CDR3: TGTGCCAGCAGTATCTACCCGAACAGGGTAAATCAGCCCCAGCATTTT.

This clone came up once. The V and J genes are TRBV4-2 and TRBJ2-7; D is undetermined. The germline CDR1 and CDR2 sequences are LGHNA and YNFKEQ. V was clipped by 0 bases and J by 2 bases, with 11 bases between them. This CDR3 contains 15 residues. The CDR3 spells CASSQDPETPYEQYF. CDR3 in DNA: TGTGCCAGCAGCCAAGACCCGGAGACCCCCTACGAGCAGTACTTC.

The gene calls are TRBV5-1 and TRBJ1-1; a weak D match, TRBD1 (6 bases). Germline CDR1 is SGHRS and CDR2 is YFSETQ. The CDR3 length is 13 residues. V was trimmed by 0 bases and J by 3 bases, leaving 6 bases between them. Written as DNA, the CDR3 is TGCGCCAGCAGCTTGGGGACAGACACTGAAGCTTTCTTT. Its translation: CASSLGTDTEAFF.

This chain joins TRBV7-2 and TRBJ1-1, with 7 bases matching TRBD1. The CDR3 sequence is 16 residues long. Germline V gives CDR1 SGHTA, CDR2 FQGNSA. The trim removed 5 bases at V and 5 bases at J, leaving 14 bases unmatched. The CDR3: CASSLQGPRYLTEAFF. The CDR3 DNA follows: TGTGCCAGCAGCCTACAGGGGCCTAGGTATCTTACTGAAGCTTTCTTT. Using reference TRBV7-2 and TRBJ1-1 for the parts outside the CDR3, the full variable domain is GAGVSQSPSNKVTEKGKDVELRCDPISGHTALYWYRQSLGQGLEFLIYFQGNSAPDKSGLPSDRFSAERTGGSVSTLTIQRTQQEDSAVYLCASSLQGPRYLTEAFFGQGTRLTVV.

The V gene is TRBV6-1, the J gene TRBJ1-2; weak D call: TRBD1 (6 bases). This CDR3 region has 14 residues. Germline CDR1 and CDR2: MNHNS and SASEGT. The V end was cut by 0 bases, the J end by 7 bases, with 12 bases between. As DNA, the CDR3 is TGTGCCAGCAGTGAAGCGACCGGGACAATTGGCTACACCTTC. Encoded protein: CASSEATGTIGYTF.